Following are 20 T cell receptor beta chains from one sample sequenced in a study of T cells in Graves' hyperthyroidism and ophthalmopathy. RNA transcripts provided the source from which TCR beta CDR3 regions were amplified. Carried out on the TCR CDR3, a first-round RT-PCR used the HTBI primer set. MiXCR, run by TCRdb on the multiplex PCR reads, gives a single entry per CDR3 protein. Of 500,000 to 750,000 distinct CDR3 sequences in the sample, over 12% were seen once. The sequenced material came from blood. The receptors stem from a woman under 30 with Graves' ophthalmopathy.

This clonotype was seen at least ten times. V is TRBV20-1 and J is TRBJ2-1; the D is unclear. The length of the CDR3 is 14 residues. Germline CDR1 DFQATT, CDR2 SNEGSKA (reference sequence). The ends were cut back, 3 bases at V and 1 base at J, with 10 bases in the middle. The chain's CDR3 is CSASVRVSYNEQFF. The DNA of the CDR3 is TGCAGTGCTAGCGTAAGGGTTTCCTACAATGAGCAGTTCTTC.

The table lists this clonotype with many counts. The J gene is TRBJ2-1, the V gene TRBV7-3; 11 bases are shared with TRBD2. V gave up 5 bases and J gave up 7 bases; unmatched junction bases: 13. Germline CDR1 is SGHTA and CDR2 is FQGTGA. This CDR3 is 17 amino acids long. CDR3 nucleotides: TGTGCCAGCAGCCAAAATCGAAGGGGACTAGCGGATAATGAGCAGTTCTTC. Protein: CASSQNRRGLADNEQFF.

In this sample, this clonotype turned up many times. The chain is built from TRBV6-1 and TRBJ2-1; 11 nucleotides align to TRBD1. From germline, CDR1 is MNHNS and CDR2 SASEGT. CDR3 length: 17 residues. Unmatched junction bases numbered 14, after V lost 5 bases and J lost 8 bases. The CDR3 reads CASSSLPGTGGYHEQFF. CDR3 nucleotide sequence: TGTGCCAGCAGTTCCCTACCCGGGACAGGGGGTTACCATGAGCAGTTCTTC.

The sample holds many counts of this clonotype. V usage is TRBV2 and J usage is TRBJ1-5; D not resolved. V dropped 8 bases and J dropped 2 bases, with 10 bases sitting between them. The germline V gene has CDR1 SNHLY and CDR2 FYNNEI. The CDR3 is 13 amino acids. The DNA for the CDR3 is TGTGCCAGCGATTCTTCGGGCAATCAGCCCCAGCATTTT. Translation: CASDSSGNQPQHF.

This clonotype was observed a handful of times. At one end the junction does not follow the germline gene, possibly because of a read error. This chain uses TRBV20-1 with TRBJ2-2, with 7 bases lining up with TRBD1. Germline values: CDR1 DFQATT, CDR2 SNEGSKA (reference sequence). This CDR3 has 15 amino acids. DNA for the CDR3: TGCAGTGCTAGGGATGACAGGGTTTTGATTGGGGAACTGTTTTTT. It specifies CSARDDRVLIGELFF.

Ten or more counts support this clonotype. This chain joins TRBV7-8 and TRBJ2-1; D is possibly TRBD1 (5 bases). Germline-derived CDR1 and CDR2 are SGHVS and FQNEAQ. The V end lost 5 bases, the J end lost 9 bases, and 20 bases lay between the germline ends. CDR3 length equals 15 residues. The CDR3 reads CASSADRLKALEQFF. CDR3 DNA sequence: TGTGCCAGCAGCGCCGACAGACTCAAGGCGCTTGAGCAGTTCTTC.

This clonotype was counted ten times or more. The chain has TRBV7-2 and TRBJ2-7; either TRBD1 or TRBD2 may supply D (7 bases each). The germline V and J ends were trimmed by 1 base and 4 bases, with 14 bases remaining between them. The CDR3 sequence is 15 residues long. Germline V gene data show CDR1 as SGHTA and CDR2 as FQGNSA. The CDR3 region has the DNA TGTGCCAGCAGCTTAGATGCAGGGGGGGGATACGAGCAGTACTTC. It translates to CASSLDAGGGYEQYF.

This clonotype was observed at least ten times. The V gene is TRBV28, the J gene TRBJ1-1, with 9 bases that match TRBD1. The V segment lost 4 bases and the J segment 0 bases; nucleotides outside the gene matches: 9. CDR3 length: 17 amino acids. Germline V gives CDR1 MDHEN, CDR2 SYDVKM. CDR3 bases: TGTGCCAGCAGTTCTCCCGGGACAGGGATAATGAACACTGAAGCTTTCTTT. Its translation: CASSSPGTGIMNTEAFF.

The CDR3 DNA reads TGTGCCAGCAGCCCCGGTCGGGTGTTAGTGGGAGGTCGGGATACGCAGTATTTT. As protein: CASSPGRVLVGGRDTQYF. This rearrangement joins TRBV7-3 to TRBJ2-3; D may be TRBD2 (6 bases). CDR3 length: 18 residues. With 5 bases removed from V and 6 bases from J, the gap between germline ends came to 27 bases. Germline V gene data show CDR1 as SGHTA and CDR2 as FQGTGA.

The CDR3 spells CASTSNGGYTF. The CDR3 coding sequence is TGTGCCAGCACCTCCAATGGCGGCTACACCTTC. The J gene is TRBJ1-2, the V gene TRBV6-2 or TRBV6-3; no firm D call. The CDR3 contains 11 residues. The germline V and J ends were trimmed by 7 bases and 8 bases, with 11 bases remaining between them. Germline V gives CDR1 MNHEY, CDR2 SVGEGT.

This clonotype was seen only a few times. V gene TRBV6-1 combines with J gene TRBJ2-5, with TRBD1 matching 11 bases. CDR3 length: 14 amino acids. CDR1 and CDR2 (germline): MNHNS, SASEGT. The J segment lost 4 bases and the V segment lost 6 bases, leaving 4 bases of the junction unmatched. The CDR3 DNA reads as TGTGCCAGCAGAGAGGACAGGGGGCGAGAGACCCAGTACTTC. Residues: CASREDRGRETQYF.

This clonotype came up many times. The CDR3 nucleotides read TGCAGTGCTAGGCTGCCCGGGACTAGCGGCTCCTACGAGCAGTACTTC. Residues: CSARLPGTSGSYEQYF. V gene TRBV20-1 combines with J gene TRBJ2-7; 11 bases are shared with TRBD2. V was pared by 3 bases and J by 0 bases, with 7 bases of the junction left unmatched. The V gene's germline CDR1 is DFQATT and CDR2 SNEGSKA (reference sequence). CDR3 length equals 16 residues.

J is TRBJ2-7 and V is TRBV4-1; no definite D call. Germline loops: CDR1 MGHRA, CDR2 YSYEKL. V lost 2 bases and J lost 7, with 15 bases in between. The CDR3 is 14 residues long. The CDR3 nucleotides are TGCGCCAGCAGCCAACCGGGCGTCGGCGAGGAGCAGTACTTC. As protein: CASSQPGVGEEQYF.

The sample holds many counts of this clonotype. Here the CDR3 reads CASSLNPGQGAGTDTQYF. Here the CDR3 DNA reads TGTGCCAGCAGCCTGAACCCGGGACAGGGAGCGGGAACAGATACGCAGTATTTT. The V and J genes are TRBV14 and TRBJ2-3, with TRBD1 identical over 9 bases. Germline CDR1 reads SGHDN; CDR2 reads FVKESK. CDR3 length: 18 residues. V lost 4 bases to trimming and J lost 3 bases; unmatched junction nucleotides: 14.

This clonotype turned up a few times. CDR3 amino acids: CATRLSGRREQYF. The CDR3 nucleotides read TGTGCCACCCGACTTAGCGGGAGACGAGAGCAGTACTTC. V usage is TRBV15 and J usage is TRBJ2-7; 9 bases are shared with TRBD2. The CDR3 consists of 13 residues. Germline V gives CDR1 LNHNV, CDR2 YYDKDF (reference sequence). The V gene end was trimmed by 8 bases and the J gene end by 7 bases; junction bases not matched to a gene: 9.

This clonotype was found a few times. The chain recombines TRBV28 with TRBJ1-5; TRBD1 is a possible D gene (5 bases). The CDR3 is 14 residues long. Germline CDR1 reads MDHEN; CDR2 reads SYDVKM. V lost 5 bases and J lost 4, with 12 bases in between. This CDR3 reads CASSTNRFNQPQHF. Here the CDR3 DNA reads TGTGCCAGCAGTACAAACAGGTTTAATCAGCCCCAGCATTTT. The full variable domain, rest sourced from reference TRBV28 and TRBJ1-5, is DVKVTQSSRYLVKRTGEKVFLECVQDMDHENMFWYRQDPGLGLRLIYFSYDVKMKEKGDIPEGYSVSREKKERFSLILESASTNQTSMYLCASSTNRFNQPQHFGDGTRLSIL.

Regarding this clonotype: A read error may account for a junction end that differs from germline. The chain combines TRBV7-2 with TRBJ1-1, with D unclear. CDR3 length: 14 amino acids. Germline CDR1 reads SGHTA; CDR2 reads FQGNSA. The CDR3 nucleotides are TGTGCCAGCAGCTTAGCCGACTCGAACACTGAATCTTTCTTT. Protein sequence: CASSLADSNTESFF.

In this sample, this clonotype turned up a few times. The chain employs TRBV25-1 and TRBJ2-1, with 11 positions matching TRBD2. The junction had 16 bases not matched to a gene; V was cut back by 7 bases and J by 8 bases. CDR3 length: 17 residues. Germline CDR1 and CDR2: MGHDK and SYGVNS. The CDR3 bases are TGTGCCAGCAAGAGATTAACTAGCGGGGGACCTCGGGATGAGCAGTTCTTC. Protein sequence: CASKRLTSGGPRDEQFF. Full variable domain (rest looked up from reference TRBV25-1 and TRBJ2-1): EADIYQTPRYLVIGTGKKITLECSQTMGHDKMYWYQQDPGMELHLIHYSYGVNSTEKGDLSSESTVSRIRTEHFPLTLESARPSHTSQYLCASKRLTSGGPRDEQFFGPGTRLTVL.

This clonotype has a count of ten or more. The chain joins TRBV12-3 or TRBV12-4 to TRBJ2-1, with 11 bases fitting TRBD1. The CDR3 is 15 amino acids. V trimming: 5 bases; J trimming: 7 bases; junction bases outside the gene matches: 7. The DNA for the CDR3 is TGTGCCAGCAGTCCCGGGACAGGGGGGTGGAATGAGCAGTTCTTC. It yields the protein CASSPGTGGWNEQFF.

For this clonotype: The conserved phenylalanine or tryptophan normally closing the CDR3 is absent here, so this likely arose from a read error. This chain links TRBV19 with TRBJ1-1; D unresolved. CDR3 length: 13 residues. Trimming pared 6 bases from V and 2 bases from J, leaving 10 bases between. Germline assignment: CDR1 LNHDA and CDR2 SQIVND (reference sequence). CDR3 DNA: TGTGCCAGTAGAGGAGTAGGTAACACTGAAGCTTTCTCT. Amino acid sequence: CASRGVGNTEAFS.